These T cell receptor beta chains were read from a single sample in a study of shared clonotypes between healthy human individuals. Data came from immunoSEQ multiplex PCR; TCRdb stores just in-frame clones and leaves some out. The sample carries around 2,100,000 clones, about 95% recorded once. The sequenced sample was naive CD8+ T cells sorted from blood. These receptors came from a man between 18 and 35 years old in good health. Both conserved end residues are part of each CDR3. A D gene is named only where the DNA matches it firmly. Size values are once, few and many counts, or a class for expanded clones, and some rows have none.

TRBJ1-1 | - | TRBV18 | - | CASSSTEREPTEAFF | TGTGCCAGCTCATCCACGGAGAGGGAACCCACTGAAGCTTTCTTT
TRBJ2-5 | - | TRBV5-5 | TRBD1 | CASSLVTGGPQETQYF | TGTGCCAGCAGCTTGGTGACAGGGGGCCCACAAGAGACCCAGTACTTC
TRBJ1-5 | - | TRBV7-6 | - | CASSLPSQPQHF | TGTGCCAGCAGCTTACCCAGCCAGCCCCAGCATTTT
TRBJ1-5 | - | TRBV6-6 | - | CASSYSSRNNQPQHF | TGTGCCAGCAGTTACTCGAGCAGAAACAATCAGCCCCAGCATTTT
TRBJ2-1 | - | TRBV25-1 | - | CASSEIGGQFF | TGTGCCAGCAGTGAAATAGGGGGGCAGTTCTTC
TRBJ1-1 | - | TRBV7-9 | TRBD1 | CASSLAQGGRNTEAFF | TGTGCCAGCAGCTTAGCGCAAGGGGGCCGGAACACTGAAGCTTTCTTT
TRBJ2-7 | - | TRBV7-9 | - | CASSRGAQGNYEQYF | TGTGCCAGCAGCCGGGGCGCTCAGGGTAACTACGAGCAGTACTTC
TRBJ2-1 | - | TRBV2 | TRBD1 | CASRVGQGGYNEQFF | TGTGCCAGCAGAGTGGGACAGGGGGGCTACAATGAGCAGTTCTTC
TRBJ2-1 | - | TRBV4-3 | - | CASSPDGPDAGSSEYNEQFF | TGCGCCAGCAGCCCAGATGGCCCCGACGCCGGGTCTAGCGAGTACAATGAGCAGTTCTTC
TRBJ2-7 | - | TRBV15 | TRBD1 | CATSRTGGSYEQYF | TGTGCCACCAGCAGGACAGGGGGGAGTTACGAGCAGTACTTC
TRBJ2-1 | - | TRBV5-4 | TRBD2 | CASSPKIAGERQFF | TGTGCCAGCAGCCCGAAGATAGCGGGAGAAAGGCAGTTCTTC
TRBJ1-6 | once | TRBV5-8 | - | CASSPGGGNLGSPLHF | TGTGCCAGCAGCCCCGGCGGGGGGAACCTAGGTTCACCCCTCCACTTT
TRBJ2-1 | - | TRBV9 | - | CASSDELREGEQFF | TGTGCCAGCAGCGACGAGCTTAGGGAAGGTGAGCAGTTCTTC
TRBJ2-2 | few | TRBV5-4 | - | CASSFHTGELFF | TGTGCCAGCAGCTTCCACACCGGGGAGCTGTTTTTT
TRBJ1-4 | - | TRBV4-1 | TRBD1 | CASSQAPGTAEKLFF | TGCGCCAGCAGCCAAGCCCCCGGGACAGCTGAAAAACTGTTTTTT
TRBJ2-2 | once | TRBV15 | TRBD1 | CATSSDRGLSTGELFF | TGTGCCACCAGCAGCGACAGGGGGCTAAGCACCGGGGAGCTGTTTTTT
TRBJ1-6 | - | TRBV4-1 | - | CASSVTGSSYNSPLHF | TGCGCCAGCAGCGTCACAGGGAGCTCCTATAATTCACCCCTCCACTTT